This TCR beta chain comes out of a study of shared clonotypes between healthy human individuals. Study as a whole: For every donor, three CD4 naive, three CD4 memory, two CD8 naive and one CD8 memory plates were used.

Concerning this clone itself: Antigen specificity is unknown.

Naive CD8 populations comprised CD45RO-negative cells positively selected for CCR7, excluding terminally differentiated effector memory CD45RA+ cells. Several immunoSEQ plates received, in even portions, the genomic DNA of each subset. Here immunoSEQ multiplex PCR was the method, and the copy in TCRdb shows in-frame clones only, minus some. This table has under 2,000,000 clones, about 95% appearing once. Study results and caveats: Around 5.3% of naive CD4 clonotypes were shared across a few donors.

V was shortened by 7 bases and J by 1 base, with 10 bases between the two germline ends. From germline, CDR1 is MNHEY and CDR2 SVGAGI. The CDR3 has 13 amino acids. The genes are TRBV6-5 and TRBJ1-1; possibly TRBD1 for D (6 bases). This TCR came from a man aged 18 to 29 in good health. Sequenced material: naive CD8+ T cells sorted from blood. The CDR3 region is CASMGTSNTEAFF. Here the CDR3 DNA reads TGTGCCAGCATGGGGACATCGAACACTGAAGCTTTCTTT.